A selection of T cell receptor beta chains follows, all from one sample in a study of identical twins. A single record per CDR3 protein comes from TCRdb applying MiXCR to the 5' RACE reads. The data contain 1.5 million to 2 million distinct CDR3 sequences, less than 35% of them singletons. Sequenced sample: cord blood. These TCRs come from a newborn girl in good health. Each CDR3 is given with its conserved first and last residue. A D gene is named only where the DNA matches it firmly. Some rows have no size entry. The others give once, few or many, or a class for an expanded clone.

.	TRBV12-5	.	TRBJ1-5	TGTGCTAGTGGTTTGACAGGGAGCAATCAGCCCCAGCATTTT	CASGLTGSNQPQHF
many	TRBV7-9	.	TRBJ2-3	TGTGCCAGCAGCTCTCGGTTCGCAGATACGCAGTATTTT	CASSSRFADTQYF
.	TRBV4-2	TRBD2	TRBJ2-7	TGTGCCAGCAGCCAAGTACCAAGCGGGAAAGGCGAGCAGTACTTC	CASSQVPSGKGEQYF
many	TRBV12-3/TRBV12-4	.	TRBJ2-3	TGCGCCAGCAGTGTTCCCTCCACAGATACGCAGTATTTT	CASSVPSTDTQYF
few	TRBV20-1	TRBD1	TRBJ1-2	TGCAGTGCTAGAGCCCACTGGACAGGCCTATATGGCTACACCTTC	CSARAHWTGLYGYTF
.	TRBV20-1	.	TRBJ2-3	TGCAGTGCTATTAGTTACGCGGATACGCAGTATTTT	CSAISYADTQYF
few	TRBV5-1	.	TRBJ1-6	TGCGCCTCGAACGAGGGAGGAAATGGTTCACCCCTCCACTTT	CASNEGGNGSPLHF
few	TRBV11-1	.	TRBJ2-7	TGTGCCAGCAGCTTAGTTGTCGGACTATCCTCCTACGAGCAGTACTTC	CASSLVVGLSSYEQYF
.	TRBV12-3/TRBV12-4	TRBD2	TRBJ2-1	TGTGCCAGCGGTTTTGGTCGACTAGCGGGGTTTTACAATGAGCAGTTCTTC	CASGFGRLAGFYNEQFF
few	TRBV5-1	.	TRBJ1-2	TGCGCCAGCAAGGGTCTGAACTATGGCTACACCTTC	CASKGLNYGYTF
.	TRBV19	TRBD1	TRBJ1-2	TGTGCCAGTGCCACCGGGACAGCAACTTATGGCTACACCTTC	CASATGTATYGYTF
.	TRBV19	.	TRBJ2-7	TGTGCCAGTAGTACACCGGGGCCTACCTACGAGCAGTACTTC	CASSTPGPTYEQYF
.	TRBV5-4	TRBD2	TRBJ2-1	TGTGCCAGCAGCTTTAGCGGGGCACAGTCGTTCTTC	CASSFSGAQSFF
.	TRBV4-1	.	TRBJ1-5	TGCGCCAGCAGCCATACGGGTGGAGGGGATCAGCCCCAGCATTTT	CASSHTGGGDQPQHF
few	TRBV24-1	TRBD2	TRBJ2-1	TGTGCCACCAGTGGCTACACCGGGAGGGGACTCTACAATGAGCAGTTCTTC	CATSGYTGRGLYNEQFF
.	TRBV14	TRBD2	TRBJ2-3	TGTGCCAGCAGCCAAGCGCGGGGGGCGAGCACAGATACGCAGTATTTT	CASSQARGASTDTQYF
.	TRBV28	.	TRBJ1-5	TGTGCCAGCAGTTTCTTGGGGGGCGATGGCAATCAGCCCCAGCATTTT	CASSFLGGDGNQPQHF
.	TRBV13	.	TRBJ1-1	TGTGCCAGCAGCTTAGCGGGGATGGGGGCCACTGAAGCTTTCTTT	CASSLAGMGATEAFF
many	TRBV27	.	TRBJ2-3	TGTGCCAGCACTCCTGTAGGCTATAGCACAGATACGCAGTATTTT	CASTPVGYSTDTQYF
few	TRBV19	TRBD2	TRBJ2-7	TGTGCCAGTACACGGGGCGGGAGCTCCTACGAGCAGTACTTC	CASTRGGSSYEQYF
.	TRBV4-1	.	TRBJ2-7	TGCGCCTGCAGCCCGGACGGCTCCTACGAGCAGTACTTC	CACSPDGSYEQYF
few	TRBV6-6	TRBD1	TRBJ1-4	TGTGCCAGCAGTTACTCGAGACAGGGGGAAAAACTGTTTTTT	CASSYSRQGEKLFF
.	TRBV11-2	.	TRBJ1-2	TGTGCCAGCAGCTTAGTCGTGAACTGTGGCTACACCTTC	CASSLVVNCGYTF
once	TRBV2	TRBD2	TRBJ2-1	TGTGCCAGCAGGGGGGGACTAGCTATCTACAATGAGCAGTTCTTC	CASRGGLAIYNEQFF
.	TRBV20-1	.	TRBJ2-5	TGCAGTGCTAGAGGGGGCGGGGTTGCAGAGACCCAGTACTTC	CSARGGGVAETQYF